This T cell receptor (beta chain) appears in the sequencing data of a study of technical replicates of blood from a few donors. Germline V CDR1 and CDR2: MGHRA, YSYEKL. This CDR3 region has 15 residues. J was trimmed by 4 bases and V by 1 base; bases with no gene match: 4. Assay used: immunoSEQ multiplex PCR; TCRdb lists only in-frame clones, some missing. The data contain tens of thousands of clones, approximately 96% of them singletons. This clonotype was sampled from a human donor in good health. The chain carries TRBV4-1 and TRBJ1-3, with 7 bases fitting TRBD1. The sequenced sample consisted of T cells isolated from PBMCs. CDR3 amino acids: CASSQVPGQGNTIYF. CDR3 DNA sequence: TGCGCCAGCAGCCAAGTGCCGGGACAGGGAAACACCATATATTTT.